What follows is one T cell receptor beta chain and its context. Its binding antigen is unknown. No base quality values were provided; no much bigger clone lies one nucleotide off. The sample comes from a study of blood T cell repertoires in COVID-19 (TCRdb year 2020). For the wider study: Samples from collaborators originated in the United States, Italy and Spain and spanned both the acute and convalescent phases of COVID-19. The prospective study material was composed of cDNA or gDNA derived from T cells, B-cell-depleted T cells, or PBMCs. A freely available public database, intended as a resource for researchers studying the immune response to SARS-CoV-2, is where the repertoires were released. The samples were drawn from the first 160 participants of the ongoing ImmuneRACE study and from some 1,300 subjects provided by 6 global collaborators. Nearly every sample came with metadata listing a de-identified subject ID, COVID-19 status, age in years and sex. Subjects who had been exposed to COVID-19, were actively infected with it, or had recovered from it provided the deeply sampled blood TCRbeta repertoires that made up the dataset. Where available, HLA class I and class II types were taken from metadata supplied by the sample provider and were not determined by assay-based typing. General study outcomes and caveats: The amount of clinical and demographic metadata varied by source and participant and was provided uncurated.

The immunoSEQ Assay, a bias-controlled multiplex PCR, was used to amplify TCRbeta CDR3 regions from genomic DNA. Processing in the source paper ran as follows. Within the assay, amplification of reference gene primers was used to estimate how many nucleated cells each sample contained. To quantify the absolute abundance of each unique TCRbeta CDR3 rearrangement, sequence reads were collapsed and filtered. For each sample, productive Simpson clonality was calculated by taking the square root of Simpson's diversity index across productive rearrangements. TCRdb's version of the immuneACCESS table is confined to in-frame rearrangements and falls short of the full clone set. An unresolved V gene accounts for under half of the shortfall where checked; the remainder is of unknown origin. From that table come the V and J calls and clone size; the DNA was used to work out D and trimming. Here the sample has 200,000 to 250,000 clones; about 92% occur a single time. The ten largest clonotypes hold 1% to 1.5% of the sample.

The collaborating institutions used their own protocols to collect whole blood in K2EDTA tubes. Collaborator samples were shipped for TCRbeta analysis as frozen whole blood, isolated PBMCs, or DNA extracted from either sample type. Its CDR3 holds 13 amino acids, cysteine through phenylalanine. Only CDR3 DNA is held: 39 bases, read in frame from base 1. V is shortened by 4 bases, J by 2 bases, and the region joining them spans 10 bases. Via the germline V gene, CDR1 is SQVTM and CDR2 ANQGSEA. The sequenced sample was peripheral blood. This chain joins TRBV29-1 to TRBJ2-3; the D gene lacks a confident call. The TCR sequence derives from a man aged 25 to 45 with acute or convalescent COVID-19. The CDR3 reads CSVAARLTDTQYF. The bases are TGCAGCGTTGCTGCCAGGCTCACAGATACGCAGTATTTT.